A selection of T cell receptor beta chains follows, all from one sample in a study of T-cell memory formation after mild COVID-19. TCRdb analysed the 5' RACE reads with MiXCR anew, one entry per CDR3 protein. In the table there are hundreds of thousands of distinct CDR3 sequences, about a sixth of which are singletons. The sequencing input was PBMCs or a T cell subset sorted from them (not recorded which). All receptors derive from an adult woman who had mild COVID-19 (a few samples of this study predate the infection). Cell type and time point are not known. CDR3s include the opening cysteine and the closing phenylalanine or tryptophan. Each record gives: V gene, J gene, D gene, clone size, CDR3 length, CDR3 DNA, CDR3 protein. D genes are given only for firm matches. The size entry is marked missing in some rows and otherwise reads once, few, many or a size class.

TRBV7-9,TRBJ1-2,TRBD1,few,15,TGTGCCAGCAGCTTAGAAACGGACAGGGAGGATGGCTACACCTTC,CASSLETDREDGYTF
TRBV4-1,TRBJ2-2,NA,NA,14,TGCGCCGGACGGCGGGCCGCTAACACCGGGGAGCTGTTTTTT,CAGRRAANTGELFF
TRBV5-1,TRBJ2-1,NA,NA,15,TGCGCCAGCAGCCGGGAAAGGACGTCTTACAATGAGCAGTTCTTC,CASSRERTSYNEQFF
TRBV29-1,TRBJ1-1,TRBD1,NA,14,TGCAGTTGCCAGGGGGCGCGGATGAACACTGAAGCTTTCTTT,CSCQGARMNTEAFF
TRBV19,TRBJ2-3,NA,NA,14,TGTGCCAGTAGTATAGGATCCGGAAAAGATACGCAGTATTTT,CASSIGSGKDTQYF
TRBV20-1,TRBJ2-7,TRBD1,NA,15,TGCAGTGCTAGACCAACCGGGACAGGGAGCTACGAGCAGTACTTC,CSARPTGTGSYEQYF
TRBV27,TRBJ1-2,NA,NA,14,TGTGCCAGCAGACCCGGGACGGGTAACTATGGCTACACCTTC,CASRPGTGNYGYTF
TRBV7-6,TRBJ2-3,NA,few,15,TGTGCCAGCAGCATGGGCCCGGCTGGCACAGATACGCAGTATTTT,CASSMGPAGTDTQYF
TRBV11-2,TRBJ2-1,TRBD2,many,14,TGTGCCAGCAGCTTCGGGACTAGCGGGAATGAGCAGTTCTTC,CASSFGTSGNEQFF
TRBV24-1,TRBJ2-5,TRBD1,few,16,TGTGCCACCAGTGACCCGACACTGACAGGGAAAGAGACCCAGTACTTC,CATSDPTLTGKETQYF
TRBV6-2/TRBV6-3,TRBJ2-2,TRBD1,few,14,TGTGCCAGCAGCACAGGGGGGCATGTCGGGGAGCTGTTTTTT,CASSTGGHVGELFF
TRBV28,TRBJ2-1,TRBD2,few,16,TGTGCCAGCAGTTTATCTGCTAGCGGGAGGGGGAGTGAGCAGTTCTTC,CASSLSASGRGSEQFF
TRBV25-1,TRBJ1-2,TRBD1,many,14,TGTGCCATCCTGGGCGCGGGACAGGATTATGGCTACACCTTC,CAILGAGQDYGYTF
TRBV7-2,TRBJ2-3,NA,many,12,TGTGCCAGCACTCCCCGGGGGTATACGCAGTATTTT,CASTPRGYTQYF
TRBV25-1,TRBJ1-2,NA,many,13,TGTGCCAGCAGGGGACATCCAAACTATGGCTACACCTTC,CASRGHPNYGYTF
TRBV4-1,TRBJ2-7,NA,NA,14,TGCGCCAGCAGCCAAGCCACAGGGTACTACGAGCAGTACTTC,CASSQATGYYEQYF
TRBV7-3,TRBJ2-1,NA,NA,16,TGTGCCAGCAGCTTCCCCGGGAGTCCCTCTGGCAATGAGCAGTTCTTC,CASSFPGSPSGNEQFF
TRBV12-3/TRBV12-4,TRBJ1-2,NA,NA,12,TGTGCCAGCAGTCCGACAGAACGCGGCTACACCTTC,CASSPTERGYTF
TRBV5-1,TRBJ1-2,NA,few,14,TGCGCCAGCAGCGCGGAGACAGCCAGCTATGGCTACACCTTC,CASSAETASYGYTF
TRBV4-2,TRBJ2-3,NA,few,15,TGTGCCAGCAGTCCCCTAGAACCCGGCACAGATACGCAGTATTTT,CASSPLEPGTDTQYF
TRBV7-8,TRBJ2-3,TRBD2,many,17,TGTGCCAGCAGCTTTAGCGGGGGGGCGGCGCGCACAGATACGCAGTATTTT,CASSFSGGAARTDTQYF
TRBV10-3,TRBJ2-1,NA,few,14,TGTGCCATCAGTGTGGGCGGTAATACCAATGAGCAGTTCTTC,CAISVGGNTNEQFF
TRBV18,TRBJ2-7,TRBD2,few,18,TGTGCCAGCTCATCATCCGGGACTAGCAAGTCGAAGGTCTACGAGCAGTACTTC,CASSSSGTSKSKVYEQYF
TRBV5-1,TRBJ2-7,TRBD2,few,15,TGCGCCAGCAGCTTGTCGGCGGGGGACGCCTACGAGCAGTACTTC,CASSLSAGDAYEQYF
TRBV29-1,TRBJ2-1,TRBD2,NA,17,TGCAGCGTTGAATTTGGGATAGCGGGGGGGCTAAGCAATGAGCAGTTCTTC,CSVEFGIAGGLSNEQFF
TRBV12-3/TRBV12-4,TRBJ1-5,NA,NA,14,TGTGCCAGCCGGGGTCGTGGCGTCAATCAGCCCCAGCATTTT,CASRGRGVNQPQHF
TRBV29-1,TRBJ2-7,TRBD1,many,14,TGCAGCGTTTTAACGGACAGGGTTCCTTACGAGCAGTACTTC,CSVLTDRVPYEQYF
TRBV4-2,TRBJ2-7,TRBD2,NA,12,TGTGCCAGCAGCCAAGACCCGGGACTAGTCCACTTC,CASSQDPGLVHF
TRBV10-3,TRBJ2-7,TRBD1,NA,14,TGTGCCTCCGGGGAGGGACAGGGCGGGTACGAGCAGTACTTC,CASGEGQGGYEQYF
TRBV5-1,TRBJ2-7,TRBD2,NA,16,TGCGCCAGCAGCCAGGGTGGGACTAGCATCTCCTACGAGCAGTACTTC,CASSQGGTSISYEQYF
TRBV14,TRBJ2-1,TRBD1,NA,13,TGTGCCAGCAGCCAAGCATTAGGGACAGAGGGGTTCTTC,CASSQALGTEGFF
TRBV25-1,TRBJ1-2,TRBD1,NA,15,TGTGCCAGCAGTGGAAGACAGGGGGCAATGGATGGCTACACCTTC,CASSGRQGAMDGYTF
TRBV7-2,TRBJ1-3,TRBD1,NA,17,TGTGCCAGCAGCGACTGGGACAGCTCACGCTCTGGAAACACCATATATTTT,CASSDWDSSRSGNTIYF
TRBV2,TRBJ2-7,NA,NA,14,TGTGCCAGCACCCTCGGGGGGCTGGGCTCCGAGCAGTACTTC,CASTLGGLGSEQYF
TRBV5-1,TRBJ2-1,NA,NA,16,TGCGCCAGCAGCTTGGATTCGGCCTTCTCCTACAATGAGCAGTTCTTC,CASSLDSAFSYNEQFF
TRBV15,TRBJ2-3,TRBD2,few,14,TGTGCCACCAGCAGAGGGGGCGGGGAGGGTACGCAGTATTTT,CATSRGGGEGTQYF
TRBV3-1,TRBJ2-2,NA,few,16,TGTGCCAGCAGCCAAGACGGCCGGGGGCAGGGCGGGGAGCTGTTTTTT,CASSQDGRGQGGELFF
TRBV20-1,TRBJ2-7,NA,NA,13,TGCAGTGCTTTGGACAGACGGGACTACGAGCAGTACTTC,CSALDRRDYEQYF
TRBV27,TRBJ2-1,NA,few,12,TGTGCCAGCGGGGCGGGGCACAATGAGCAGTTCTTC,CASGAGHNEQFF
TRBV21-1,TRBJ2-1,NA,NA,14,TGTGCCAGCAGCAAGGGGGAGTTGGACAATGAGCAGTTCTTC,CASSKGELDNEQFF
TRBV15,TRBJ2-3,NA,few,14,TGTGCCACCAGCAGAGCCCAGAGCACAGATACGCAGTATTTT,CATSRAQSTDTQYF
TRBV7-3,TRBJ2-3,NA,NA,15,TGTGCCAGCAGCTTAACGTTAGTCAGCACAGATACGCAGTATTTT,CASSLTLVSTDTQYF
TRBV30,TRBJ1-4,NA,NA,13,TGTGCCTGGGACCGGACTGGTAATGAAAAACTGTTTTTT,CAWDRTGNEKLFF
TRBV6-5,TRBJ2-4,TRBD2,NA,20,TGTGCCAGCAGTCGAACTCGGACTAGCGGGAGGGCCTTAGCCAAAAACATTCAGTACTTC,CASSRTRTSGRALAKNIQYF
TRBV20-1,TRBJ2-1,NA,few,12,TGCAGTGCTAGCCCCCAGGGCGTTGAGCAGTTCTTC,CSASPQGVEQFF
TRBV6-5,TRBJ2-7,TRBD1,NA,14,TGTGCCAGCAGTTACACAGGGGTGGCCTACGAGCAGTACTTC,CASSYTGVAYEQYF
TRBV29-1,TRBJ1-1,NA,NA,14,TGCAGCGCTCCCGGGACACCGGCTCCCCCGGAAGCTTTCTTT,CSAPGTPAPPEAFF
TRBV5-4,TRBJ2-2,NA,NA,12,TGTGCCAGCAGTTATAGTCCCGGGGAGCTGTTTTTT,CASSYSPGELFF
TRBV25-1,TRBJ2-4,NA,NA,15,TGTGCCAGCAGTGAAGAGTGGGTAAAAGGGGACATTCAGTACTTC,CASSEEWVKGDIQYF
TRBV20-1,TRBJ1-2,NA,NA,14,TGCAGTGCGAGCCTAGGGACACGGAGCTATGGCTACACCTTC,CSASLGTRSYGYTF
TRBV9,TRBJ2-5,TRBD2,NA,16,TGTGCCAGCAGCCCCAGTGGGGGGGACTCCATGGGGACCCAGTACTTC,CASSPSGGDSMGTQYF
TRBV4-2,TRBJ2-1,TRBD2,few,16,TGTGCCAGCAGGGACAGACTAGCGGGGCACTACAATGAGCAGTTCTTC,CASRDRLAGHYNEQFF
TRBV30,TRBJ1-5,TRBD1,NA,15,TGTGCCTGGAGAGAGTCGGACAGGGCCAATCAGCCCCAGCATTTT,CAWRESDRANQPQHF
TRBV24-1,TRBJ1-1,NA,NA,11,TGTGCCACCAGTGATTACACTGAAGCTTTCTTT,CATSDYTEAFF
TRBV20-1,TRBJ1-1,TRBD1,NA,15,TGCAGTGCTAGAGCAGGGGGCGGGGTGAACACTGAAGCTTTCTTT,CSARAGGGVNTEAFF
TRBV5-5,TRBJ2-7,NA,NA,15,TGTGCCAGCTTCCGGGTCGGGACCGGATCCTACGAGCAGTACTTC,CASFRVGTGSYEQYF
TRBV29-1,TRBJ2-3,NA,many,14,TGCAGCGTAGCCGGGACTCCCTCAATGGGAGCGCAGTATTTT,CSVAGTPSMGAQYF